The 32 T cell receptor beta chains listed next were all sequenced from one sample in a study of T cell repertoires in cytomegalovirus infection. TCRdb re-called the reads with MiXCR, one entry per CDR3 protein. The sample holds approximately 490,000 distinct CDR3 sequences, 11% seen once. Sequenced material: PBMCs. The source of these receptors is a human donor in good health (CMV status not recorded). Some clones in this sample may be carry-over from other donors' samples.

This chain uses TRBV5-6 with TRBJ1-3, with D perhaps matching TRBD1 (5 bases). Trimming cost V 4 bases and J 0 bases, with 11 bases left between them. Germline V CDR1 and CDR2: SGHDT, YYEEEE. CDR3 length equals 15 residues. The CDR3 sequence: CASSPTVISGNTIYF. For the CDR3, the DNA is TGTGCCAGCAGCCCGACAGTGATCTCTGGAAACACCATATATTTT.

This rearrangement joins TRBV2 to TRBJ2-6; D unresolved. Per the germline V gene, CDR1 is SNHLY and CDR2 is FYNNEI. Trimming shortened V by 5 bases and J by 0 bases, and 14 bases separated the two germline ends. CDR3 length equals 17 residues. CDR3 sequence (DNA): TGTGCCAGCAGTAGGACGGCAATCCTCTCTGGGGCCAACGTCCTGACTTTC. It codes for CASSRTAILSGANVLTF. The full variable domain, in which reference TRBV2 and TRBJ2-6 provide the parts outside the CDR3, is EPEVTQTPSHQVTQMGQEVILRCVPISNHLYFYWYRQILGQKVEFLVSFYNNEISEKSEIFDDQFSVERPDGSNFTLKIRSTKLEDSAMYFCASSRTAILSGANVLTFGAGSRLTVL.

This clonotype was observed at least ten times. V is TRBV7-3 and J is TRBJ1-1; 7 bases line up with TRBD1. From germline, CDR1 is SGHTA and CDR2 FQGTGA. This CDR3 has 15 amino acids. J gave up 3 bases and V 2 bases, and 6 bases lay outside the gene matches. CDR3 region: CASSLGGTGDTEAFF. The CDR3 DNA sequence: TGTGCCAGCAGCTTAGGTGGTACAGGGGACACTGAAGCTTTCTTT.

This clonotype was observed many times. V usage is TRBV20-1 and J usage is TRBJ2-7; D is unresolved. This CDR3 has 14 residues. V dropped 3 bases and J dropped 2 bases, with 14 bases sitting between them. CDR1 DFQATT and CDR2 SNEGSKA come from the germline V gene (reference sequence). CDR3 nucleotides: TGCAGTGCTAGCCCTCCAGACACCACCTACGAGCAGTACTTC. Its translation is CSASPPDTTYEQYF.

In this sample, this clonotype turned up a few times. The chain couples TRBV6-5 to TRBJ2-6, with 7 bases that match TRBD1. Germline V gene sequence: CDR1 MNHEY, CDR2 SVGAGI. The CDR3 is made up of 14 amino acids. J lost 8 bases, V lost 2 bases, and 3 bases had no gene match. Here the CDR3 DNA reads TGTGCCAGCAGTTACAAAGGGGGCCCCAACGTCCTGACTTTC. It specifies CASSYKGGPNVLTF.

This clonotype was picked up a small number of times. This chain links TRBV27 with TRBJ2-7; D call uncertain. Trimming shortened V by 2 bases and J by 1 base, and 12 bases separated the two germline ends. The CDR3 sequence is 15 residues long. Germline V gene data show CDR1 as MNHEY and CDR2 as SMNVEV (reference sequence). In nucleotides, the CDR3 is TGTGCCAGCAGTTTAGGGGAATTGCCGTCCTACGAGCAGTACTTC. Its translation: CASSLGELPSYEQYF.

There are many counts of this clonotype. The chain uses TRBV6-5 and TRBJ1-2; no reliable D call. Germline V gives CDR1 MNHEY, CDR2 SVGAGI. This CDR3 has 14 amino acids. V was clipped by 2 bases and J by 8 bases, with 15 bases between them. CDR3 nucleotides: TGTGCCAGCAGTTACGCCCGGGAGGGTTTCGGCTACACCTTC. It specifies CASSYAREGFGYTF.

This clonotype was observed many times. The V call is TRBV10-3, the J call TRBJ2-6; D is tentatively TRBD1 or TRBD2 (6 bases each). V was cut by 7 bases and J by 1 base, with 26 bases left in between. The CDR3 length is 20 residues. Germline loops: CDR1 ENHRY, CDR2 SYGVKD. In nucleotides, the CDR3 is TGTGCCATCAATGACGGTTACGGAGGGGGGCGACTTTCTGGGGCCAACGTCCTGACTTTC. Translated, it gives CAINDGYGGGRLSGANVLTF.

This clonotype was recorded many times. The chain has TRBV7-8 and TRBJ2-2, with unresolved D. Trimming removed 5 bases at V and 0 bases at J, with 7 bases between. The V gene's germline CDR1 is SGHVS and CDR2 FQNEAQ. The CDR3 runs to 14 residues. The CDR3 region is CASSQPANTGELFF. CDR3 nucleotides: TGTGCCAGCAGCCAACCGGCGAACACCGGGGAGCTGTTTTTT. Full variable domain (outside the CDR3, taken from reference TRBV7-8 and TRBJ2-2): GAGVSQSPRYKVAKRGQDVALRCDPISGHVSLFWYQQALGQGPEFLTYFQNEAQLDKSGLPSDRFFAERPEGSVSTLKIQRTQQEDSAVYLCASSQPANTGELFFGEGSRLTVL.

This clonotype was counted ten times or more. This rearrangement joins TRBV11-2 to TRBJ1-6; D is ambiguous. The V end lost 1 base, the J end lost 14 bases, and 15 bases lay between the germline ends. CDR1 SGHAT and CDR2 FQNNGV come from the germline V gene. CDR3 length: 14 residues. CDR3 in amino acids: CASSLVPGADALHF. CDR3 DNA: TGTGCCAGCAGCTTAGTTCCCGGAGCCGATGCCCTCCACTTT.

The chain has TRBV25-1 and TRBJ2-5; 7 nucleotides align to TRBD1. The CDR3 consists of 16 residues. J lost 1 base, V lost 8 bases, and 13 bases had no gene match. Germline loops: CDR1 MGHDK, CDR2 SYGVNS. CDR3 residues: CASGGDRATLQETQYF. The CDR3 bases are TGTGCCAGCGGGGGAGACAGGGCGACTCTCCAAGAGACCCAGTACTTC.

The V and J genes are TRBV7-3 and TRBJ2-1; 11 nucleotides match TRBD2. CDR1 is SGHTA, CDR2 FQGTGA, per germline. The CDR3 is 16 residues long. The V and J ends lost 1 base and 6 bases, in that order; junction bases with no gene match: 5. CDR3 in DNA: TGTGCCAGCAGCTTAAGGTTCGGGACTAGCGGCAATGAGCAGTTCTTC. Translation: CASSLRFGTSGNEQFF.

There are many counts of this clonotype. The genes are TRBV28 and TRBJ1-2, with 9 bases that match TRBD1. V was clipped by 2 bases and J by 2 bases; unmatched bases: 6. Germline assignment: CDR1 MDHEN and CDR2 SYDVKM. The CDR3 consists of 16 residues. The CDR3 loop is CASSLRAGQGNYGYTF. The CDR3 DNA is TGTGCCAGCAGTTTAAGGGCCGGACAGGGGAACTATGGCTACACCTTC.

This clonotype has more than one count but fewer than ten. V gene TRBV20-1 combines with J gene TRBJ2-5; weak D call: TRBD2 (7 bases). V gave up 0 bases and J gave up 2 bases, with 16 bases separating them. CDR1 and CDR2 (germline): DFQATT, SNEGSKA (reference sequence). The CDR3 loop spans 16 amino acids. In nucleotides, the CDR3 is TGCAGTGCTAGAGATCGGGGCGGGGGCAATCAAGAGACCCAGTACTTC. This gives the protein CSARDRGGGNQETQYF.

This clonotype was seen many times. The gene calls are TRBV7-3 and TRBJ2-1, with D perhaps matching TRBD1 (6 bases). Trimming took 5 bases from V and 9 from J, leaving 14 bases between them. Per the germline V gene, CDR1 is SGHTA and CDR2 is FQGTGA. The CDR3 covers 13 residues. DNA for the CDR3: TGTGCCAGCAGCAAGGACAGTATTACTGAGCAGTTCTTC. Its protein product is CASSKDSITEQFF.

This clonotype was detected many times. This chain connects TRBV7-9 to TRBJ1-1; D might be TRBD1 (5 bases). CDR3 length: 14 amino acids. Germline V gene data show CDR1 as SEHNR and CDR2 as FQNEAQ (reference sequence). V was trimmed by 1 base and J by 2 bases, leaving 8 bases between them. CDR3: CASSLEQANTEAFF. CDR3 sequence (DNA): TGTGCCAGCAGCTTAGAACAGGCAAACACTGAAGCTTTCTTT.

There are many counts of this clonotype. V and J are TRBV12-5 and TRBJ2-5, with 7 nucleotides matching TRBD1. V dropped 5 bases and J dropped 1; count of bases not matched to a gene: 7. The germline gives CDR1 LGHNT, CDR2 FRNRAP. This CDR3 spans 15 amino acids. The CDR3 loop reads CASGPGQSFQETQYF. The CDR3, as DNA: TGTGCTAGTGGTCCGGGACAGTCCTTCCAAGAGACCCAGTACTTC.

A few counts support this clonotype. The chain is built from TRBV9 and TRBJ1-6, with TRBD1 matching 10 bases. The CDR3 is 15 amino acids. Germline trimming cut 4 bases from V and 9 bases from J; bases unmatched to any gene: 7. CDR1 and CDR2 from the germline V gene are SGDLS and YYNGEE. The CDR3 coding sequence is TGTGCCAGCAGCATACGACAGGGGGCGGGTTCACCCCTCCACTTT. Protein product: CASSIRQGAGSPLHF.

This clonotype was found many times. CDR3 sequence: CASRTAPGNQPQHF. DNA of the CDR3: TGTGCCAGCAGGACCGCGCCGGGCAATCAGCCCCAGCATTTT. This rearrangement joins TRBV6-1 to TRBJ1-5; the D is unclear. V was pared by 6 bases and J by 2 bases, with 11 bases between. This CDR3 has 14 residues. Germline CDR1 and CDR2: MNHNS and SASEGT.

As to this clonotype: Since a much larger clone is just one base distant, this may be a read error. For the CDR3, the DNA is TGTGCCATCAATCGAAGGACAGATACGCAGTATTTT. This sequence encodes CAINRRTDTQYF. The chain joins TRBV2 to TRBJ2-3; D is undetermined. V was cut by 10 bases and J by 3 bases, with 11 bases left in between. This CDR3 comprises 12 residues. Germline assignment: CDR1 SNHLY and CDR2 FYNNEI.

This clonotype was counted at least ten times. The J gene is TRBJ2-7, the V gene TRBV7-6; possibly TRBD2 for D (6 bases). The CDR3 totals 11 residues. Trimming removed 8 bases from V and 3 bases from J, with 8 bases in between. Germline CDR1 and CDR2: SGHVS and FNYEAQ. This chain's CDR3 is CASGEVYEQYF. CDR3 sequence (DNA): TGTGCCAGCGGGGAGGTCTACGAGCAGTACTTC.

This clonotype was seen at least ten times. V is TRBV28 and J is TRBJ1-2; D gene unclear. The CDR3 runs 12 residues. Between the trimmed V and J ends, which lost 3 bases and 7 bases, there was a span of 9 bases. Per germline, CDR1 MDHEN and CDR2 SYDVKM. This chain's CDR3 is CASSFLGGGYTF. The CDR3 DNA sequence: TGTGCCAGCAGTTTCCTGGGAGGTGGCTACACCTTC.

Many counts were recorded for this clonotype. The chain is built from TRBV7-6 and TRBJ1-2; D gene uncertain. V shed 5 bases and J shed 1 base, with 14 bases lying between them. The CDR3 is 15 residues long. Germline V gene data show CDR1 as SGHVS and CDR2 as FNYEAQ. For the CDR3, the DNA is TGTGCCAGCAGCCCTACACGACACCATAACTATGGCTACACCTTC. It yields the protein CASSPTRHHNYGYTF.

In its sample, this clonotype was seen a few times. This sequence joins TRBV3-1 and TRBJ2-1; D is perhaps TRBD1 or TRBD2 (5 bases each). This CDR3 contains 15 residues. Germline values: CDR1 LGHDT, CDR2 YNNKEL (reference sequence). The germline V and J ends were trimmed by 4 bases and 7 bases, with 17 bases remaining between them. CDR3 sequence reads: CASSPPRARGNEQFF. CDR3 nucleotide sequence: TGTGCCAGCAGCCCCCCCAGGGCACGGGGTAATGAGCAGTTCTTC.

This clonotype was counted ten times or more. The CDR3 is CAISEPSGGTDTQYF. DNA of the CDR3: TGTGCCATCAGTGAGCCTAGCGGGGGTACGGATACGCAGTATTTT. The J gene is TRBJ2-3, the V gene TRBV10-3; the match to TRBD2 covers 10 bases. This CDR3 is built from 15 residues. Trimming cost V 2 bases and J 6 bases; bases outside gene matches: 5. Germline CDR1 and CDR2: ENHRY and SYGVKD.

This clonotype was observed a handful of times. This chain uses TRBV19 with TRBJ2-1, with a weak D call TRBD2 (5 bases). Germline CDR1 reads LNHDA; CDR2 reads SQIVND (reference sequence). Trimming took off 1 base at V and 7 bases at J, with 11 bases between the two ends. The CDR3 spans 14 residues. In DNA, the CDR3 is TGTGCCAGTAGTATAGGCGGGCCGGTAAATGAGCAGTTCTTC. Translation: CASSIGGPVNEQFF. Combining the CDR3 with reference TRBV19 and TRBJ2-1 gives the whole variable domain DGGITQSPKYLFRKEGQNVTLSCEQNLNHDAMYWYRQDPGQGLRLIYYSQIVNDFQKGDIAEGYSVSREKKESFPLTVTSAQKNPTAFYLCASSIGGPVNEQFFGPGTRLTVL.

The rearrangement joins TRBV14 to TRBJ2-5, with 9 bases aligning to TRBD1. The CDR3 has 16 amino acids. Germline V lookup: CDR1 SGHDN, CDR2 FVKESK. After removal of 3 bases from V and 2 bases from J, the junction contained 7 bases not matched to a gene. For the CDR3, the DNA is TGTGCCAGCAGCCAGGGACAGGGAGGAAGACAAGAGACCCAGTACTTC. Translation: CASSQGQGGRQETQYF.

This clonotype has a count of ten or more. V gene TRBV7-2 combines with J gene TRBJ2-1; maybe TRBD1 (5 bases). Germline V gene lookup returns CDR1 SGHTA and CDR2 FQGNSA. V gave up 7 bases and J gave up 3 bases, with 13 bases separating them. This CDR3 comprises 14 residues. CDR3 nucleotides: TGTGCCAGCACCCCTGGGGCTTTCTACAATGAGCAGTTCTTC. Its translation is CASTPGAFYNEQFF.

In its sample, this clonotype was seen many times. The chain uses TRBV7-8 and TRBJ1-5; TRBD1 matches at 7 bases. Germline V gene sequence: CDR1 SGHVS, CDR2 FQNEAQ. There are 16 residues in the CDR3. The V gene end was trimmed by 5 bases and the J gene end by 3 bases; junction bases not matched to a gene: 10. The CDR3 DNA follows: TGTGCCAGCAGCCAACTGAGACAGGGCTCCAATCAGCCCCAGCATTTT. It translates to CASSQLRQGSNQPQHF.

The gene calls are TRBV20-1 and TRBJ2-3; TRBD2 is a possible D gene (5 bases). Germline CDR1 is DFQATT and CDR2 is SNEGSKA (reference sequence). This CDR3 has 15 residues. V gave up 4 bases and J gave up 3 bases, with 17 bases separating them. In DNA, the CDR3 is TGCAGTGCTAAGTCCTTCGGGGTAACAACAGATACGCAGTATTTT. It is translated as CSAKSFGVTTDTQYF.

The table lists this clonotype with a few counts. CDR3 residues: CASSEQGAGYEQYF. CDR3 DNA: TGTGCCAGCAGTGAACAGGGGGCGGGCTACGAGCAGTACTTC. V and J are TRBV2 and TRBJ2-7; 8 positions agree with TRBD1. The CDR3 is 14 amino acids. Germline V gene sequence: CDR1 SNHLY, CDR2 FYNNEI. Trimming took 2 bases from V and 3 from J; bases not matched to a gene: 3.

The chain combines TRBV5-6 with TRBJ1-6, with TRBD1 as a possible D gene (5 bases). Germline V gene data show CDR1 as SGHDT and CDR2 as YYEEEE. Trimming took 0 bases from V and 15 from J, leaving 13 bases between them. The CDR3 covers 13 residues. CDR3 DNA: TGTGCCAGCAGCTTGGTGGCGGGGGTCCTCCTCCACTTT. It codes for CASSLVAGVLLHF.